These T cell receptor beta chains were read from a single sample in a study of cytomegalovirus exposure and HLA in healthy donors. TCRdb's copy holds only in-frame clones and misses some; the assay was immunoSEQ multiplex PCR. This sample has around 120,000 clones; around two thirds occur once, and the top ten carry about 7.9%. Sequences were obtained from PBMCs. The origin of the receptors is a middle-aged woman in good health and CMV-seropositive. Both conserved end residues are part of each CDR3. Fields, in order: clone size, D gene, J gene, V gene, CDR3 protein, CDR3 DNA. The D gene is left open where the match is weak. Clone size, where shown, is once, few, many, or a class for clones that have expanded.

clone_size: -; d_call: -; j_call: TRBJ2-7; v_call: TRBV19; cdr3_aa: CASSIDAGFEQYF; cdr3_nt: TGTGCCAGTAGTATAGATGCGGGTTTCGAGCAGTACTTC
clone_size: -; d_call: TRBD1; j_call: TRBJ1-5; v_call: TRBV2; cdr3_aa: CASRPGTGGLKPQHF; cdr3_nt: TGTGCCAGCAGACCCGGGACAGGGGGCTTGAAGCCCCAGCATTTT
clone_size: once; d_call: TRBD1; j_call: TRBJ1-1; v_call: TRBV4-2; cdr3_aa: CASSRQGYTEAFF; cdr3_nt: TGTGCCAGCAGCCGACAGGGTTACACTGAAGCTTTCTTT
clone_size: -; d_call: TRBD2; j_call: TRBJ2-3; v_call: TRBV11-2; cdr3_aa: CASSLGLGDLAGQDTQYF; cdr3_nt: TGTGCCAGCAGCTTAGGCTTAGGGGACTTAGCGGGTCAAGATACGCAGTATTTT
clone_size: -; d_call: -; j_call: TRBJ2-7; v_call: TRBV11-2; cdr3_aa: CASSFEPSYEQYF; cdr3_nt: TGTGCCAGCAGCTTTGAGCCTTCCTACGAGCAGTACTTC
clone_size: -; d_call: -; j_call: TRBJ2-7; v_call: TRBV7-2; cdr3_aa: CASSARVGSYEQYF; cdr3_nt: TGTGCCAGCAGCGCGAGGGTGGGCTCCTACGAGCAGTACTTC
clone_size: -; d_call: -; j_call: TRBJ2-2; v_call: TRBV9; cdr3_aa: CASSVASGELFF; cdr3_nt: TGTGCCAGCAGCGTTGCGTCCGGGGAGCTGTTTTTT
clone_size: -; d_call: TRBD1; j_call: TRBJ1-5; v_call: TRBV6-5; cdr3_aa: CASKGTVKDQPQHF; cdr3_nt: TGTGCCAGCAAAGGGACAGTAAAAGATCAGCCCCAGCATTTT
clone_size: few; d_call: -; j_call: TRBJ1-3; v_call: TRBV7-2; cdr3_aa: CASSLRSQSGNTIYF; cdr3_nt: TGTGCCAGCAGCTTACGCTCGCAGTCCGGAAACACCATATATTTT
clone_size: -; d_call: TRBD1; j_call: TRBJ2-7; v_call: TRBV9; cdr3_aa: CASSVGLDRVNEQYF; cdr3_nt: TGTGCCAGCAGCGTAGGCCTCGACAGGGTTAACGAGCAGTACTTC
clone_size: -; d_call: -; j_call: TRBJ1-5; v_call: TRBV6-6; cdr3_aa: CASRRLTGSNQPQHF; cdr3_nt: TGTGCCAGCAGGCGACTGACAGGAAGCAATCAGCCCCAGCATTTT
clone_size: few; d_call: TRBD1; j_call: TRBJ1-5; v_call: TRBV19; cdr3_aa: CASSHRTGNQPQHF; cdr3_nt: TGTGCCAGTAGTCATAGGACAGGGAATCAGCCCCAGCATTTT
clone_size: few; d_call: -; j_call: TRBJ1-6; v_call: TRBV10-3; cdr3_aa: CAISESTPNSPLHF; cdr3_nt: TGTGCCATCAGTGAGTCTACACCAAATTCACCCCTCCACTTT
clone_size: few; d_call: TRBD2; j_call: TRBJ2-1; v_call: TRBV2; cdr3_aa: CASSDLAGGSNEQFF; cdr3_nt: TGTGCCAGCAGTGACCTAGCGGGGGGGAGTAATGAGCAGTTCTTC
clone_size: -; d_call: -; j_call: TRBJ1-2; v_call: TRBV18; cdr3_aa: CASSPVTGPEGGYTF; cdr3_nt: TGTGCCAGCTCGCCAGTGACAGGACCTGAGGGTGGCTACACCTTC
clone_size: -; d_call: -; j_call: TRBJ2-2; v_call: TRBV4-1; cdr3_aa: CASSPPGGTDTGELFF; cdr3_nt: TGCGCCAGCAGCCCCCCTGGGGGGACTGACACCGGGGAGCTGTTTTTT
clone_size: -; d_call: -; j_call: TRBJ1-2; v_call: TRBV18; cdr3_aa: CASSPFVEGRDYGYTF; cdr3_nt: TGTGCCAGCTCACCCTTCGTAGAGGGGAGGGACTATGGCTACACCTTC
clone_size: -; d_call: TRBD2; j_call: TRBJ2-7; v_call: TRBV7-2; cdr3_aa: CASSFSSGGYEQYF; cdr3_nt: TGTGCCAGCAGCTTTTCTAGCGGGGGGTACGAGCAGTACTTC
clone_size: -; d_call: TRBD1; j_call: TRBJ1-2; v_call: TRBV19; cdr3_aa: CASRQGSDYGYTF; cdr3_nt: TGTGCCAGTAGACAGGGGAGCGACTATGGCTACACCTTC
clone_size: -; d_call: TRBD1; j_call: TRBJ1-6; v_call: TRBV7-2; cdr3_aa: CASSPEAGQGRAPLHF; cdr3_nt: TGTGCCAGCAGCCCCGAGGCGGGACAGGGAAGGGCACCCCTCCACTTT
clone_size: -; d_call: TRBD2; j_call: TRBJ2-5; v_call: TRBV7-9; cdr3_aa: CASSLARTSQETQYF; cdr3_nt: TGTGCCAGCAGCTTAGCGCGGACTAGCCAAGAGACCCAGTACTTC
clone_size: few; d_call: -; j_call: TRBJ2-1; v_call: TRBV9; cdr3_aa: CASSVAGHPNNEQFF; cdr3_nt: TGTGCCAGCAGCGTAGCGGGTCATCCCAACAATGAGCAGTTCTTC
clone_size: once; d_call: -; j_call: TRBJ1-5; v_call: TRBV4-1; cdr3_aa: CASSMGQAKGSNQPQHF; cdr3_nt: TGCGCCAGCAGCATGGGGCAGGCCAAGGGTAGCAATCAGCCCCAGCATTTT
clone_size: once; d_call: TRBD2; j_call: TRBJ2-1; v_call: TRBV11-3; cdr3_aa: CASSEGLAGNEQFF; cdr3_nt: TGTGCCAGCAGCGAGGGACTAGCGGGCAATGAGCAGTTCTTC
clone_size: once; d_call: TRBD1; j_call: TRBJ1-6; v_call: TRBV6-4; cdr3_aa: CASSVTGGDDNSPLHF; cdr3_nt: TGTGCCAGCAGTGTCACAGGGGGGGACGATAATTCACCCCTCCACTTT
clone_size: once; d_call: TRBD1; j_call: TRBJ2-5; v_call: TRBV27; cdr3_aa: CASSFDRGETQYF; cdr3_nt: TGTGCCAGCAGTTTCGACAGGGGAGAGACCCAGTACTTC
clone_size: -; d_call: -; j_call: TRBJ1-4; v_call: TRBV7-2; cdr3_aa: CASSLYNEKLFF; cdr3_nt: TGTGCCAGCAGCTTATATAATGAAAAACTGTTTTTT
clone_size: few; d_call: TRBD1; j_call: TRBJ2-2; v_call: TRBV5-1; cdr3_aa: CASSSTGGGGELFF; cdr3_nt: TGCGCCAGCAGCTCTACAGGGGGCGGCGGGGAGCTGTTTTTT
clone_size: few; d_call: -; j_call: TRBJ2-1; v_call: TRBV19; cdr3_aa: CASSMDSYNEQFF; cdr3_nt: TGTGCCAGTAGTATGGACAGCTACAATGAGCAGTTCTTC
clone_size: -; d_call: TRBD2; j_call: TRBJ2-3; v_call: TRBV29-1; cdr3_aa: CSVGGLAGLVDTQYF; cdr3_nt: TGCAGCGTGGGAGGACTAGCGGGGTTGGTAGATACGCAGTATTTT
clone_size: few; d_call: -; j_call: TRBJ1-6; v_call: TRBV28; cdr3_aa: CASSTDRNYNSPLHF; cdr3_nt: TGTGCCAGCAGCACCGACAGGAATTATAATTCACCCCTCCACTTT
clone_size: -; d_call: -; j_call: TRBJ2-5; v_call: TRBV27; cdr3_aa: CASTQRRGGETQYF; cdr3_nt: TGTGCCAGCACCCAGAGGCGGGGCGGAGAGACCCAGTACTTC
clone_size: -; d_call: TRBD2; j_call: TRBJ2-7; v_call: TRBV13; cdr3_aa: CASKRASGGYEQYF; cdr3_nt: TGTGCCAGCAAACGGGCTAGCGGGGGCTACGAGCAGTACTTC
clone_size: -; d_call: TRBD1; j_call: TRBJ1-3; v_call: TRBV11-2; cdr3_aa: CASTWTGTGNTIYF; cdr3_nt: TGTGCCAGCACCTGGACAGGCACTGGAAACACCATATATTTT
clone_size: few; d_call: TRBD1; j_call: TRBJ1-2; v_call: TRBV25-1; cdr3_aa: CASSDHRGLTGGYTF; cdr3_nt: TGTGCCAGCAGTGACCACAGGGGTTTGACGGGCGGCTACACCTTC
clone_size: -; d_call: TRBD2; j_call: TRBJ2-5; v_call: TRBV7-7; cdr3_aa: CASSLGTSGTQYF; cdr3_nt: TGTGCTAGCAGCTTAGGTACTAGCGGGACCCAGTACTTC
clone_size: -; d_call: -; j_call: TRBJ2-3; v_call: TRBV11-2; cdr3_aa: CASSLGGRSYTDTQYF; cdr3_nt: TGTGCCAGCAGCTTAGGTGGCAGGTCCTACACAGATACGCAGTATTTT
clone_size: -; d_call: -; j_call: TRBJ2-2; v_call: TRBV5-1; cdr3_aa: CASSSSPTENTGELFF; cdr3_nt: TGCGCCAGCAGCTCCTCACCGACAGAGAACACCGGGGAGCTGTTTTTT
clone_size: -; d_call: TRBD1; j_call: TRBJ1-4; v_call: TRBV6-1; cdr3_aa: CASSEGTGWGEKLFF; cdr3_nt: TGTGCCAGCAGTGAAGGGACAGGGTGGGGTGAAAAACTGTTTTTT
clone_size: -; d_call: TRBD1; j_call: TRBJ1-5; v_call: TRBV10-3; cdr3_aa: CAIGGQGAGQPQHF; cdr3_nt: TGTGCCATCGGAGGACAGGGGGCAGGTCAGCCCCAGCATTTT
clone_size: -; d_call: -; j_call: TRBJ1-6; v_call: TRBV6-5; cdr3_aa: CASSSSGNTLHF; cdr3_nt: TGTGCCAGCAGTTCATCGGGGAACACCCTCCACTTT
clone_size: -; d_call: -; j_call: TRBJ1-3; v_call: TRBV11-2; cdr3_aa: CASSLVRTVGNTIYF; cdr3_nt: TGTGCCAGCAGCTTAGTCCGGACAGTTGGAAACACCATATATTTT
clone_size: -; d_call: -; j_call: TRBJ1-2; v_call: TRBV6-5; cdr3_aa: CASSSPSRANYGYTF; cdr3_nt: TGTGCCAGCAGTTCCCCGTCGCGGGCTAACTATGGCTACACCTTC
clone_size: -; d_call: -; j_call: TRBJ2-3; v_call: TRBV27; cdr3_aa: CASSLRQTTDTQYF; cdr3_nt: TGTGCCAGCAGTCTAAGACAGACCACAGATACGCAGTATTTT
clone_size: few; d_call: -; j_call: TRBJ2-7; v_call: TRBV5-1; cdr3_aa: CASSHAGVSGAYSYEQYF; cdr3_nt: TGCGCCAGCAGCCATGCGGGGGTATCGGGGGCTTACTCCTACGAGCAGTACTTC
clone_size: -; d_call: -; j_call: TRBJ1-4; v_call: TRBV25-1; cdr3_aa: CASSAPGHNNEKLFF; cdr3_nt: TGTGCCAGCAGTGCACCGGGACACAATAATGAAAAACTGTTTTTT
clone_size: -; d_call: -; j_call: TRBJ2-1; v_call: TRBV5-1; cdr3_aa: CASSPQGFSYNEQFF; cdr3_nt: TGCGCCAGCAGCCCCCAGGGATTCTCCTACAATGAGCAGTTCTTC
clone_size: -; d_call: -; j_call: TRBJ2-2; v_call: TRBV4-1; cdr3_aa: CASSQDEANTGELFF; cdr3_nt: TGCGCCAGCAGCCAAGATGAGGCGAACACCGGGGAGCTGTTTTTT
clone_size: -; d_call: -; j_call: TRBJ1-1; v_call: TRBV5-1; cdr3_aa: CASSLSTANTEAFF; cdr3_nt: TGCGCCAGCAGCTTGAGTACAGCGAACACTGAAGCTTTCTTT
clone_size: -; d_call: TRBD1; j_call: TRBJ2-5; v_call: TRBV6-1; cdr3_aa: CASSELRAGGAETQYF; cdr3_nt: TGTGCCAGCAGTGAACTACGGGCAGGGGGCGCGGAGACCCAGTACTTC
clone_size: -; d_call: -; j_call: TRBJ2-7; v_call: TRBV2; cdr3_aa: CASSVTAYEQYF; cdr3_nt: TGTGCCAGCAGTGTAACAGCTTACGAGCAGTACTTC
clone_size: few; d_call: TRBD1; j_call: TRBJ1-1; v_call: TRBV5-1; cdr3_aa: CASGLRQGSTEAFF; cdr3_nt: TGCGCCAGCGGCCTCAGACAGGGTAGCACTGAAGCTTTCTTT
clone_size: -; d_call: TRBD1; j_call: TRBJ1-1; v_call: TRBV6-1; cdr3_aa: CASSERAGGTTEAFF; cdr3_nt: TGTGCCAGCAGTGAAAGGGCAGGGGGAACAACTGAAGCTTTCTTT